The sequence of this TCR beta chain was determined in a study of OX40 agonist ivuxolimab in advanced cancers. Profiled with immunoSEQ multiplex PCR; TCRdb holds only in-frame clones, not every one. The profile shows about 83,000 clones, around nine tenths of them singletons. The ends were cut back, 2 bases at V and 5 bases at J, with 7 bases in the middle. The CDR3 runs 12 residues. The germline V gene has CDR1 SQVTM and CDR2 ANQGSEA. The chain couples TRBV29-1 to TRBJ2-1; D is perhaps TRBD1 (6 bases). Sequences were derived from CD4+ or CD8+ T cells sorted from blood, sampled in a trial of the OX40 agonist ivuxolimab. The TCR sequence derives from an adult with an advanced solid tumor such as melanoma, head and neck, liver or kidney cancer. This chain's CDR3 is CSVEPGDNEQFF. The CDR3 DNA reads TGCAGCGTTGAACCAGGGGACAATGAGCAGTTCTTC.